This is a list of T cell receptor beta chains from one sample in a study of persistence of HIV-infected CD4 T cells. These receptors' antigens are unknown. Assay used: immunoSEQ multiplex PCR; TCRdb lists only in-frame clones, some missing. The sample contains 46,000 or so clones, 75% to 85% of which appear only once. The sequenced sample was CD4+ T cells sorted from PBMCs after approximately 19-hour stimulation, obtained from a patient who received antiretroviral therapy. These receptors came from an adult man with HIV who was CMV-seropositive. Both conserved end residues are part of each CDR3. The D gene is left open where the match is weak. Not all rows give a size; the values are once, few, many and, for expanded clones, a class.

V gene	clone size	J gene	D gene	CDR3 protein	CDR3 DNA
TRBV30	-	TRBJ1-1	-	CAWSHLPTEAFF	TGTGCCTGGAGTCATTTGCCGACTGAAGCTTTCTTT
TRBV5-1	-	TRBJ2-7	-	CASNKGTSYEQYF	TGCGCCAGCAATAAAGGGACCTCCTACGAGCAGTACTTC
TRBV30	once	TRBJ1-4	-	CAWSEDSWGKLFF	TGTGCCTGGAGTGAGGACTCATGGGGAAAACTGTTTTTT
TRBV6-5	once	TRBJ2-7	-	CASSYSNVADLYEQYF	TGTGCCAGCAGTTACTCGAACGTAGCGGATCTCTACGAGCAGTACTTC
TRBV6-5	-	TRBJ1-3	-	CASSYGNTIYF	TGTGCCAGCAGTTACGGAAACACCATATATTTT
TRBV5-1	-	TRBJ2-2	-	CASTASLLPSTGELFF	TGCGCCAGCACCGCTTCACTTTTACCCTCCACCGGGGAGCTGTTTTTT
TRBV12-3/TRBV12-4	-	TRBJ1-6	-	CASSFSPNSPLHF	TGTGCCAGCAGTTTTTCTCCTAATTCACCCCTCCACTTT
TRBV6-5	once	TRBJ2-7	TRBD1	CATQGWRSYEQYF	TGTGCCACACAGGGGTGGCGGAGCTACGAGCAGTACTTC
TRBV6-5	once	TRBJ1-5	-	CASRIQVSNQPQHF	TGTGCCAGCAGAATCCAGGTTTCCAATCAGCCCCAGCATTTT
TRBV3-1/TRBV3-2	-	TRBJ1-3	-	CASSLRSSGNTIYF	TGTGCCAGCAGCCTCCGGAGCTCTGGAAACACCATATATTTT
TRBV7-9	-	TRBJ1-1	TRBD1	CASTPDRAEAFF	TGTGCCAGCACCCCGGACAGGGCTGAAGCTTTCTTT
TRBV5-6	once	TRBJ1-6	TRBD1	CASSYSGGSGYSPLHF	TGTGCCAGCAGTTACTCAGGGGGCTCAGGCTATTCACCCCTCCACTTT
TRBV25-1	-	TRBJ2-7	-	CASSEFRDTTEQYF	TGTGCCAGCAGTGAATTTCGGGACACCACTGAGCAGTACTTC
TRBV7-8	-	TRBJ2-3	-	CASSLLRSPSTDTQYF	TGTGCCAGCAGCTTACTCAGGTCCCCTAGCACAGATACGCAGTATTTT
TRBV7-8	-	TRBJ2-7	TRBD1	CASSQRSLQDREKYF	TGTGCCAGCAGCCAAAGGAGTCTCCAGGACAGGGAGAAGTACTTC
TRBV12-3/TRBV12-4	-	TRBJ1-1	-	CASSLSENTEAFF	TGTGCCAGCAGTTTATCGGAGAACACTGAAGCTTTCTTT
TRBV11-2	once	TRBJ1-4	-	CASSLREQWNEKLFF	TGTGCCAGCAGCCTTAGAGAACAGTGGAACGAAAAACTGTTTTTT
TRBV6-5	medium-sized	TRBJ2-1	TRBD2	CASRPGLANYNEQFF	TGTGCCAGCAGACCGGGACTAGCGAACTACAATGAGCAGTTCTTC
TRBV12-3/TRBV12-4	-	TRBJ1-5	-	CASSESGGPQHF	TGTGCCAGCAGTGAATCGGGGGGGCCCCAGCATTTT
TRBV6-5	-	TRBJ2-2	-	CASMDGTVNTGELFF	TGTGCCAGCATGGACGGGACTGTTAACACCGGGGAGCTGTTTTTT
TRBV6-5	-	TRBJ2-7	-	CASEVQWSSYEQYF	TGTGCCAGCGAGGTCCAGTGGAGCTCCTACGAGCAGTACTTC
TRBV6-5	few	TRBJ1-6	-	CASRYRDTLGGSPLHF	TGTGCCAGCAGATACCGGGACACCCTGGGGGGTTCACCCCTCCACTTT
TRBV3-1/TRBV3-2	-	TRBJ2-5	-	CASSHTGAETQYF	TGTGCCAGCAGCCATACGGGGGCAGAGACCCAGTACTTC
TRBV6-5	-	TRBJ2-3	TRBD2	CASSYGAGTSDTQYF	TGTGCCAGCAGTTATGGAGCGGGGACTTCAGATACGCAGTATTTT
TRBV11-3	-	TRBJ2-3	-	CASSLGPPGDTQYF	TGTGCCAGCAGCTTAGGCCCCCCAGGGGATACGCAGTATTTT
TRBV7-2	once	TRBJ2-5	-	CASSILAQASQYF	TGTGCCAGCAGCATTCTAGCGCAAGCATCCCAGTACTTC
TRBV19	once	TRBJ1-4	-	CASSLRRTNEKLFF	TGTGCCAGTAGCCTCAGAAGAACTAATGAAAAACTGTTTTTT
TRBV7-9	few	TRBJ2-7	-	CASRAGKDYEQYF	TGTGCCAGCAGGGCAGGGAAGGACTACGAGCAGTACTTC
TRBV4-2	once	TRBJ1-3	-	CASSQILGSSGNTIYF	TGTGCCAGCAGCCAGATTCTCGGGTCTTCTGGAAACACCATATATTTT
TRBV21-1	-	TRBJ2-3	-	CASLSVAVDTDTQYF	TGTGCCAGCCTCTCTGTCGCCGTGGACACAGATACGCAGTATTTT
TRBV2	-	TRBJ1-4	-	CASSPGGTTNEKLFF	TGTGCCAGCAGTCCAGGTGGAACAACTAATGAAAAACTGTTTTTT
TRBV7-8	-	TRBJ1-4	TRBD1	CASSLHYQGDEKLFF	TGTGCCAGCAGCTTACACTACCAGGGGGATGAAAAACTGTTTTTT
TRBV9	-	TRBJ2-5	TRBD2	CASAAGRGSGETQYF	TGTGCCAGCGCAGCCGGGAGGGGGAGTGGGGAGACCCAGTACTTC
TRBV27	-	TRBJ1-2	TRBD1	CASSGQGAGGYTF	TGTGCCAGCAGTGGACAGGGGGCGGGCGGCTACACCTTC
TRBV5-1	-	TRBJ2-7	-	CASSPRTYYEQYF	TGCGCCAGCAGCCCCCGGACATATTACGAGCAGTACTTC
TRBV7-9	-	TRBJ2-7	-	CASSFKGEQYF	TGTGCCAGCAGCTTTAAGGGAGAGCAGTACTTC
TRBV5-1	-	TRBJ2-4	-	CASSLDSQQAVAKNIQYF	TGCGCCAGCAGCTTGGACAGCCAACAGGCTGTAGCCAAAAACATTCAGTACTTC
TRBV3-1/TRBV3-2	-	TRBJ1-6	TRBD1	CASTGTGGLGSPLHF	TGTGCCAGCACCGGGACAGGGGGGTTAGGTTCACCCCTCCACTTT
TRBV7-2	few	TRBJ2-2	-	CASSLALTGRGELFF	TGTGCCAGCAGCTTAGCGCTAACGGGCCGGGGGGAGCTGTTTTTT
TRBV27	-	TRBJ2-3	TRBD1	CASRLLRGQFSTDTQYF	TGTGCCAGCAGACTATTAAGGGGACAGTTCAGCACAGATACGCAGTATTTT